These T cell receptor beta chains were read from a single sample in a study of regulatory T cells in long-lasting Graves disease. In TCRdb, the multiplex PCR reads were re-called with MiXCR into one record per CDR3 protein. The data show fewer than 650,000 distinct CDR3 sequences, roughly 15% seen once. The same data also contributed to another study, on T cells in Graves' hyperthyroidism and ophthalmopathy.

The sequenced sample was peripheral blood mononuclear cells (PBMCs), obtained at new diagnosis, from a patient treated with antithyroid drugs. These receptors were collected from a woman in her twenties or thirties with Graves disease. CDR3s include the opening cysteine and the closing phenylalanine or tryptophan. A D gene is named only where the DNA matches it firmly. Clone size, where shown, is once, few, many, or a class for clones that have expanded.

CDR3	DNA	D	size	V	J
CASGFGQTYEQYF	TGTGCTAGTGGTTTCGGACAGACCTACGAGCAGTACTTC	-	-	TRBV12-5	TRBJ2-7
CASRETGGNTIYF	TGTGCCAGCAGGGAGACGGGGGGAAACACCATATATTTT	-	few	TRBV6-1	TRBJ1-3
CASSPGVSGETQYF	TGTGCCAGCAGCCCAGGGGTTTCAGGGGAGACCCAGTACTTC	-	few	TRBV7-8	TRBJ2-5
CSASWGPWGEQYF	TGCAGTGCTAGTTGGGGCCCCTGGGGCGAGCAGTACTTC	-	-	TRBV20-1	TRBJ2-7
CASSSREGRYNEQFF	TGCGCCAGCAGCTCGCGGGAGGGGCGGTACAATGAGCAGTTCTTC	TRBD2	few	TRBV5-1	TRBJ2-1
CASSLSPSGNTGELFF	TGTGCCAGCAGTTTATCGCCTAGCGGGAACACCGGGGAGCTGTTTTTT	TRBD2	many	TRBV28	TRBJ2-2
CASSQGLRDTGELFF	TGTGCCAGCAGCCAGGGGCTCAGGGACACCGGGGAGCTGTTTTTT	-	once	TRBV11-3	TRBJ2-2
CAWRIGTENSPLHF	TGTGCCTGGAGGATCGGGACAGAAAATTCACCCCTCCACTTT	TRBD1	few	TRBV30	TRBJ1-6
CASSGQPAGGEKLFF	TGTGCCAGCAGCGGACAGCCGGCAGGAGGTGAAAAACTGTTTTTT	-	many	TRBV7-9	TRBJ1-4
CASRLNTEAFF	TGTGCCAGCAGGTTGAACACTGAAGCTTTCTTT	-	many	TRBV7-9	TRBJ1-1
CASTSLGSFNTGELFF	TGTGCCAGCACCAGCTTGGGGAGTTTCAACACCGGGGAGCTGTTTTTT	-	-	TRBV28	TRBJ2-2
CASSGDRPPYEQYF	TGTGCCAGCAGCGGCGACAGGCCTCCCTACGAGCAGTACTTC	-	-	TRBV9	TRBJ2-7
CASSTRTGGFYEQYF	TGTGCCAGCAGTACTAGGACAGGGGGGTTCTACGAGCAGTACTTC	TRBD1	many	TRBV28	TRBJ2-7
CASRRVSGGHQPQHF	TGTGCCAGCAGACGGGTTTCCGGTGGGCATCAGCCCCAGCATTTT	-	-	TRBV28	TRBJ1-5
CASSPPSDTSYEQYF	TGTGCCAGCAGTCCACCGTCGGACACCTCCTACGAGCAGTACTTC	-	many	TRBV6-1	TRBJ2-7
CASSTQTGPSNQPQHF	TGTGCCAGTAGTACACAGACAGGTCCCAGCAATCAGCCCCAGCATTTT	-	-	TRBV19	TRBJ1-5
CAGSPDPGMLSYEQYF	TGCGCCGGCAGCCCCGATCCAGGAATGTTGTCCTACGAGCAGTACTTC	-	few	TRBV4-1	TRBJ2-7
CSATYWRFSTDTQYF	TGCAGTGCGACCTACTGGCGGTTTAGCACAGATACGCAGTATTTT	-	few	TRBV20-1	TRBJ2-3
CSAPPPNTGEPFF	TGCAGTGCTCCCCCCCCCAACACCGGGGAGCCGTTTTTT	-	-	TRBV20-1	TRBJ2-2
CASSTHRGHTYSNQPQHF	TGTGCCAGCAGCACTCACAGGGGGCACACCTATAGCAATCAGCCCCAGCATTTT	TRBD1	-	TRBV7-8	TRBJ1-5
CASSVEMRTQYF	TGTGCCAGCAGCGTAGAAATGAGGACCCAGTACTTC	-	few	TRBV9	TRBJ2-5
CASSYGASNNEQFF	TGTGCCAGCAGTTACGGGGCCTCGAACAATGAGCAGTTCTTC	-	many	TRBV6-5	TRBJ2-1
CASSNNLRGTDTQYF	TGTGCCAGCAGCAATAATCTGAGGGGCACAGATACGCAGTATTTT	-	many	TRBV7-2	TRBJ2-3
CAISARDFGQPQHF	TGTGCCATCAGTGCCCGGGACTTTGGTCAGCCCCAGCATTTT	-	many	TRBV10-3	TRBJ1-5
CSANPFTGPYEQYF	TGCAGTGCTAACCCGTTTACGGGTCCCTACGAGCAGTACTTC	-	many	TRBV20-1	TRBJ2-7
CASSPRQQPGNTIYF	TGTGCCAGCAGTCCACGACAGCAGCCTGGAAACACCATATATTTT	-	-	TRBV2	TRBJ1-3
CAWSAGAAGYTF	TGTGCCTGGAGTGCGGGGGCAGCTGGCTACACCTTC	-	-	TRBV30	TRBJ1-2
CSARDDGTSGNTIYF	TGCAGTGCTAGAGACGACGGTACGTCTGGAAACACCATATATTTT	-	-	TRBV20-1	TRBJ1-3
CASTRDRGANQPQHF	TGTGCCAGTACCCGAGACAGGGGAGCAAATCAGCCCCAGCATTTT	TRBD1	many	TRBV19	TRBJ1-5
CASSLKTGEVPYEQYF	TGTGCCAGCTCACTAAAGACAGGGGAGGTCCCCTACGAGCAGTACTTC	TRBD1	-	TRBV18	TRBJ2-7
CASSRSGTSGTGYEQYF	TGTGCCAGCAGCCGTAGCGGGACTAGCGGGACCGGTTACGAGCAGTACTTC	TRBD2	-	TRBV9	TRBJ2-7
CATSRGYAGLGTEAFF	TGTGCCACCAGCAGAGGTTACGCGGGGTTGGGCACTGAAGCTTTCTTT	-	many	TRBV15	TRBJ1-1
CASSSMYGTDTQYF	TGTGCCAGCAGCTCCATGTACGGCACAGATACGCAGTATTTT	-	many	TRBV11-2	TRBJ2-3
CASSKGTGLNEQFF	TGTGCCAGCAGCAAAGGGACAGGGCTGAATGAGCAGTTCTTC	TRBD1	-	TRBV9	TRBJ2-1
CASSLSVGGGTEAFF	TGTGCCAGCAGCTTATCAGTCGGGGGGGGCACTGAAGCTTTCTTT	-	many	TRBV7-8	TRBJ1-1
CASQHREGTDTQYF	TGTGCCAGCCAGCACCGGGAGGGCACAGATACGCAGTATTTT	TRBD2	-	TRBV6-1	TRBJ2-3
CASRSDRVAGYTF	TGTGCCAGCCGCTCGGACAGGGTCGCTGGCTACACCTTC	TRBD1	many	TRBV27	TRBJ1-2
CASSFGTSGAAYEQYF	TGTGCCAGCAGTTTCGGGACTAGCGGGGCCGCCTACGAGCAGTACTTC	TRBD2	many	TRBV12-3/TRBV12-4	TRBJ2-7
CASSQDVSAFYGYTF	TGTGCCAGCAGCCAAGATGTGTCGGCCTTTTATGGCTACACCTTC	-	many	TRBV3-1	TRBJ1-2
CASSLFWGRGNIQYF	TGTGCCAGCAGTTTATTCTGGGGGCGCGGAAACATTCAGTACTTC	-	-	TRBV28	TRBJ2-4
CASSFFDSDTQYF	TGTGCCAGCAGTTTCTTCGACAGTGATACGCAGTATTTT	-	few	TRBV6-2/TRBV6-3	TRBJ2-3
CASSLGPGLAGGILYEQFF	TGTGCCAGCAGCTTAGGACCTGGACTAGCGGGAGGGATTCTATATGAGCAGTTCTTC	TRBD2	-	TRBV7-9	TRBJ2-1
CASSFGQSGIPLPVETQYF	TGCGCCAGCAGCTTCGGGCAGAGCGGGATACCGTTACCGGTGGAGACCCAGTACTTC	TRBD2	few	TRBV5-1	TRBJ2-5
CASRTWNNYGYTF	TGTGCCAGCAGAACTTGGAATAACTATGGCTACACCTTC	-	few	TRBV28	TRBJ1-2
CASSIAGGGAFF	TGTGCCAGTAGTATCGCGGGAGGAGGAGCTTTCTTT	-	few	TRBV19	TRBJ1-1
CASSKRAGGEYGYTF	TGTGCCAGCTCTAAACGGGCAGGGGGAGAATATGGCTACACCTTC	TRBD1	few	TRBV6-1	TRBJ1-2
CATSDQDTDRRYF	TGTGCCACCAGTGACCAGGACACCGATCGTCGGTACTTC	-	-	TRBV24-1	TRBJ2-7
CASSLGGPVDEQFF	TGCGCCAGCAGCTTGGGAGGGCCGGTGGATGAGCAGTTCTTC	-	many	TRBV5-1	TRBJ2-1
CASSLKLGAYEQYF	TGTGCCAGCAGTTTAAAACTAGGCGCCTACGAGCAGTACTTC	-	-	TRBV28	TRBJ2-7
CASSLTGVAYNEQFF	TGTGCCAGCAGCTTAACAGGGGTCGCCTACAATGAGCAGTTCTTC	TRBD1	few	TRBV27	TRBJ2-1
CASSRGSAGGSYEQYF	TGTGCCAGCAGCCGGGGGTCAGCGGGAGGGAGCTACGAGCAGTACTTC	TRBD2	many	TRBV11-2	TRBJ2-7
CASKRTSSYEQYF	TGTGCCAGCAAAAGAACAAGCTCCTACGAGCAGTACTTC	-	many	TRBV12-3/TRBV12-4	TRBJ2-7
CASSQGRDYNEQYF	TGTGCCAGCAGCCAAGGTAGGGACTATAACGAGCAGTACTTC	TRBD2	-	TRBV4-2	TRBJ2-7
CASSHRSYNEQFF	TGTGCCAGCAGTCACAGGAGTTACAATGAGCAGTTCTTC	-	many	TRBV28	TRBJ2-1
CASSLAYGGTEAFF	TGTGCCAGCAGCTTGGCCTATGGGGGGACTGAAGCTTTCTTT	-	-	TRBV5-5	TRBJ1-1
CASRITGDSYNEQFF	TGTGCCAGCAGGATTACAGGGGACTCCTACAATGAGCAGTTCTTC	TRBD1	many	TRBV7-8	TRBJ2-1
CASSIRPSSGANVLTF	TGTGCCAGTAGTATTCGTCCGTCGTCTGGGGCCAACGTCCTGACTTTC	-	few	TRBV19	TRBJ2-6
CATSIPGQGYEQYF	TGTGCCACCAGCATTCCGGGACAGGGTTACGAGCAGTACTTC	TRBD1	few	TRBV15	TRBJ2-7
CASTLATGRESYEQYF	TGCGCCAGCACTCTCGCAACCGGGCGGGAGTCCTACGAGCAGTACTTC	TRBD2	many	TRBV5-1	TRBJ2-7